A selection of T cell receptor beta chains follows, all from one sample in a study of beta chain features in type 1 diabetes. Profiled with immunoSEQ multiplex PCR; TCRdb holds only in-frame clones, not every one. The sample has about 410,000 clones; more than 11% are singletons. The sample consisted of naive CD4+ T cells from blood. These receptors were obtained from a man aged 30 to 45 in good health. CDR3s include the opening cysteine and the closing phenylalanine or tryptophan. The D gene is left open where the match is weak. Rows give clone size only sometimes, using once, few, many, or a class for an expanded clone.

clone_size,v_call,j_call,d_call,cdr3_nt,cdr3_aa
few,TRBV14,TRBJ2-2,.,TGTGCCAGCAGCCTTACCAGCGCGAACACCGGGGAGCTGTTTTTT,CASSLTSANTGELFF
.,TRBV30,TRBJ2-3,.,TGTGCCCGCCGGGACACCAGGGCTGGGATCACAGATACGCAGTATTTT,CARRDTRAGITDTQYF
few,TRBV9,TRBJ2-1,TRBD1,TGTGCCAGCAGCGTAACCCCGACAGGGCGAATCGATGAGCAGTTCTTC,CASSVTPTGRIDEQFF
.,TRBV7-9,TRBJ1-5,TRBD1,TGTGCCAGCAGCGGGACAGGTTATAGCAATCAGCCCCAGCATTTT,CASSGTGYSNQPQHF
.,TRBV29-1,TRBJ1-1,.,TGCAGAAGGGGCGACAGCACTGAAGCTTTCTTT,CRRGDSTEAFF
few,TRBV14,TRBJ1-1,.,TGTGCCAGCAGCCAACAGGGAGGGAACACTGAAGCTTTCTTT,CASSQQGGNTEAFF
few,TRBV27,TRBJ2-1,TRBD2,TGTGCCAGCCACTTAGCGGGAAGGAATGAGCAGTTCTTC,CASHLAGRNEQFF
.,TRBV13,TRBJ2-3,TRBD2,TGTGCCAGCAGCTCCAAGCGGGGGGCGGGCACAGATACGCAGTATTTT,CASSSKRGAGTDTQYF
.,TRBV11-2,TRBJ2-5,TRBD2,TGTGCCAGCAGCTCCCTAGCGGGGGGGCCAGAGACCCAGTACTTC,CASSSLAGGPETQYF
.,TRBV18,TRBJ1-1,TRBD1,TGTGCCAGCTCATATAGACAGGGGAGGAACACTGAAGCTTTCTTT,CASSYRQGRNTEAFF
.,TRBV29-1,TRBJ2-3,.,TGCAGCGTTGTGCCGAACACAGATACGCAGTATTTT,CSVVPNTDTQYF
.,TRBV7-2,TRBJ2-1,.,TGTGCCAGCAGCTCAGTGGACGACTCCTACAATGAGCAGTTCTTC,CASSSVDDSYNEQFF
.,TRBV30,TRBJ2-3,.,TGTGCCTGGAGTGTACGTCTTACCTCGCAAGATACGCAGTATTTT,CAWSVRLTSQDTQYF
.,TRBV6-6,TRBJ1-1,.,TGTGCCAGCAGTTCCCCTCTCCCTCGGGGGACCACTGAAGCTTTCTTT,CASSSPLPRGTTEAFF
few,TRBV5-1,TRBJ1-1,.,TGCGCCAGCAGCTTGGGGAAGGTTTCCACTGAAGCTTTCTTT,CASSLGKVSTEAFF
.,TRBV7-9,TRBJ2-3,.,TGTGCCAGCAGCCCACTATTCGGGAGCACAGATACGCAGTATTTT,CASSPLFGSTDTQYF
.,TRBV7-2,TRBJ2-2,TRBD2,TGTGCCAGCAGAGAGCGGGGCACCGGGGAGCTGTTTTTT,CASRERGTGELFF
many,TRBV15,TRBJ2-3,TRBD2,TGTGCCACCAGCCCTGGGACTACCCGAGCGGGCACGCAGTATTTT,CATSPGTTRAGTQYF
few,TRBV4-3,TRBJ2-5,.,TGCGCCAGCAGCCAAGAGTTAGCCCCCCAAGAGACCCAGTACTTC,CASSQELAPQETQYF
many,TRBV29-1,TRBJ1-1,TRBD1,TGCAGCGTATACAGGGGGGACACTGAAGCTTTCTTT,CSVYRGDTEAFF
few,TRBV6-5,TRBJ2-4,TRBD1,TGTGCCAGCAGCCGACAGGGGGCGGATAACATTCAGTACTTC,CASSRQGADNIQYF
few,TRBV7-8,TRBJ2-5,.,TGTGCCAGCAGCCCCTCGGCAGGGCCAGAGACCCAGTACTTC,CASSPSAGPETQYF
.,TRBV6-5,TRBJ1-2,.,TGTGCCAGCAGTTACTCGTACGGGAGCTATGGCTACACCTTC,CASSYSYGSYGYTF
.,TRBV30,TRBJ2-3,.,TGTGCCTGGAATAAGGGAAGACTACGCACAGATACGCAGTATTTT,CAWNKGRLRTDTQYF
.,TRBV29-1,TRBJ1-2,TRBD1,TGCAGCGTTGAGCTTACAGGGGTTGGCTACACCTTC,CSVELTGVGYTF
few,TRBV7-2,TRBJ2-1,.,TGTGCCAGCAGCTTAGAGGTGCACAGATGGGGCTACAATGAGCAGTTCTTC,CASSLEVHRWGYNEQFF
few,TRBV6-6,TRBJ1-1,TRBD1,TGTGCCAGCACCCCGGCGCAGGGGGCAACTGAAGCTTTCTTT,CASTPAQGATEAFF